Given below is one T cell receptor (beta chain) in context. Its antigen is not known. V gave up 7 bases and J gave up 2 bases; unmatched junction bases: 6. CDR1 and CDR2 (germline): SEHNR, FQNEAQ (reference sequence). The CDR3 sequence is 14 residues long. This entry is derived from a study of OX40 agonist ivuxolimab in advanced cancers. General study findings and limits: Clones of CD4+ and CD8+ blood T cells grew by week 6 at doses of 0.1 to 3.0 mg/kg.

Peripheral blood came from all dose cohorts at three timepoints. Only in-frame clones appear in the TCRdb table, and some are missing; sequencing was by immunoSEQ multiplex PCR. Of roughly 25,000 clones listed, roughly 90% were seen once; the top ten hold less than 20%. The source of this sequence is an adult with an advanced solid tumor such as melanoma, head and neck, liver or kidney cancer. The sequencing used CD4+ or CD8+ T cells sorted from blood, collected in a trial of the OX40 agonist ivuxolimab. The genes are TRBV7-9 and TRBJ2-3, with 7 bases lining up with TRBD2. CDR3 in DNA: TGTGCCAGCACCCACGGGGGGTCCACAGATACGCAGTATTTT. Translation: CASTHGGSTDTQYF. The full variable domain, completed using reference TRBV7-9 and TRBJ2-3, is DTGVSQNPRHKITKRGQNVTFRCDPISEHNRLYWYRQTLGQGPEFLTYFQNEAQLEKSRLLSDRFSAERPKGSFSTLEIQRTEQGDSAMYLCASTHGGSTDTQYFGPGTRLTVL.